This TCR beta chain was sequenced for a study of blood T cell repertoires in COVID-19. TCRdb's copy holds only in-frame clones and misses some; the assay was immunoSEQ multiplex PCR. There are fewer than 250,000 clones in the sample; around 80% occur only once, and over 4.5% lies in the top ten. The CDR3 loop spans 14 amino acids. Germline-derived CDR1 and CDR2 are MNHEY and SMNVEV (reference sequence). Trimming shortened V by 1 base and J by 8 bases, and 11 bases separated the two germline ends. The chain is built from TRBV27 and TRBJ1-4; TRBD1 might be the D (6 bases). Material: peripheral blood. This sequence was found in a human donor in a cohort sampled during active COVID-19. The CDR3: CASSLWEGGEKLFF. DNA of the CDR3: TGTGCCAGCAGTTTATGGGAAGGGGGAGAAAAACTGTTTTTT.